A selection of T cell receptor beta chains follows, all from one sample in a study of OX40 agonist ivuxolimab in advanced cancers. Assay: immunoSEQ multiplex PCR; the TCRdb copy retains only in-frame clones and omits some. The table records over 70,000 clones, just under 90% of them present only once. The material was CD4+ or CD8+ T cells sorted from blood, obtained in a trial of the OX40 agonist ivuxolimab. The receptors were gathered from an adult with an advanced solid tumor such as melanoma, head and neck, liver or kidney cancer. The CDR3 runs from the conserved cysteine through the conserved F or W. The order of the fields is CDR3 length, V gene, clone size, J gene, D gene, CDR3 protein, CDR3 DNA. A D gene is named only where the DNA matches it firmly. Only some rows state a clone size, as once, few, many or a class for expanded clones.

16,TRBV5-1,-,TRBJ2-6,-,CASSHFGRSGANVLTF,TGCGCCAGCAGCCACTTCGGACGCTCTGGGGCCAACGTCCTGACTTTC
13,TRBV29-1,once,TRBJ2-3,TRBD2,CSVEGREGDTQYF,TGCAGCGTTGAGGGCAGGGAGGGAGATACGCAGTATTTT
17,TRBV28,-,TRBJ1-4,-,CASSLRHLKSPYEKLFF,TGTGCCAGCAGTTTAAGACACCTCAAGTCTCCGTATGAAAAACTGTTTTTT
15,TRBV21-1,-,TRBJ2-1,-,CASSKAVAGEAEQFF,TGTGCCAGCAGTAAAGCGGTAGCGGGAGAGGCTGAGCAGTTCTTC
16,TRBV5-1,-,TRBJ1-3,-,CASSSGIQVSGNTIYF,TGCGCCAGCAGCTCGGGGATACAAGTCTCTGGAAACACCATATATTTT
15,TRBV7-2,-,TRBJ1-2,-,CASSLAGGGYYGYTF,TGTGCCAGCAGCTTAGCAGGGGGAGGCTACTATGGCTACACCTTC
15,TRBV7-3,-,TRBJ2-1,-,CASSRSSVTYNEQFF,TGTGCCAGCAGTCGTTCTAGCGTGACTTACAATGAGCAGTTCTTC
15,TRBV11-2,-,TRBJ2-5,-,CASSLDAGHQETQYF,TGTGCCAGCAGCTTAGATGCGGGACACCAAGAGACCCAGTACTTC
12,TRBV30,-,TRBJ1-4,-,CAWSLQGEKLFF,TGTGCCTGGAGCCTACAGGGTGAAAAACTGTTTTTT
16,TRBV9,-,TRBJ2-1,TRBD2,CASSPRLAEPYNEQFF,TGTGCCAGCAGCCCCCGACTAGCGGAGCCTTACAATGAGCAGTTCTTC
12,TRBV2,-,TRBJ1-1,-,CASKLSNTEAFF,TGTGCCAGCAAACTATCGAACACTGAAGCTTTCTTT
16,TRBV28,few,TRBJ1-3,-,CASSLGEASSGNTIYF,TGTGCCAGCAGTTTAGGTGAAGCTAGCTCTGGAAACACCATATATTTT
16,TRBV19,once,TRBJ2-6,-,CASSTGTGSGANVLTF,TGTGCCAGTAGTACGGGAACAGGGTCTGGGGCCAACGTCCTGACTTTC
14,TRBV5-4,-,TRBJ2-7,-,CASSRGQIGYEQYF,TGTGCCAGCAGCCGGGGTCAGATTGGGTACGAGCAGTACTTC
12,TRBV6-1,-,TRBJ1-1,-,CASSGWDIEAFF,TGTGCCAGCAGTGGATGGGACATCGAAGCTTTCTTT
14,TRBV9,-,TRBJ1-5,-,CASRSGRGNQPQHF,TGTGCCAGCAGGTCAGGGCGAGGCAATCAGCCCCAGCATTTT
15,TRBV6-5,-,TRBJ1-5,-,CASSATAYSNQPQHF,TGTGCCAGCAGTGCGACTGCCTATAGCAATCAGCCCCAGCATTTT
16,TRBV27,once,TRBJ2-3,TRBD2,CASSSPLAGVSDTQYF,TGTGCCAGCAGTTCGCCCTTAGCGGGAGTGTCAGATACGCAGTATTTT
17,TRBV5-1,few,TRBJ2-1,-,CASSLVSRGGSYNEQFF,TGCGCCAGCAGCTTGGTTTCTCGGGGTGGCTCCTACAATGAGCAGTTCTTC
14,TRBV27,-,TRBJ1-1,-,CASSLVGVNTEAFF,TGTGCCAGCAGTTTAGTAGGGGTGAACACTGAAGCTTTCTTT
16,TRBV30,-,TRBJ2-1,TRBD2,CAWSPPGLASYNEQFF,TGTGCCTGGAGTCCTCCGGGACTAGCCTCCTACAATGAGCAGTTCTTC
14,TRBV2,-,TRBJ1-1,-,CASSDHGGALEAFF,TGTGCCAGCAGTGACCACGGTGGAGCCCTTGAAGCTTTCTTT
15,TRBV5-1,-,TRBJ2-1,TRBD2,CASSFGLAGKNEQFF,TGCGCCAGCAGCTTTGGACTAGCGGGAAAGAATGAGCAGTTCTTC
15,TRBV28,-,TRBJ2-1,TRBD2,CASSSGTNFFVEQFF,TGTGCCAGCAGTTCCGGGACTAACTTCTTTGTTGAGCAGTTCTTC
17,TRBV19,-,TRBJ2-1,-,CASSIALRRAREDEQFF,TGTGCCAGTAGTATAGCTCTCCGGCGCGCCAGGGAGGATGAGCAGTTCTTC